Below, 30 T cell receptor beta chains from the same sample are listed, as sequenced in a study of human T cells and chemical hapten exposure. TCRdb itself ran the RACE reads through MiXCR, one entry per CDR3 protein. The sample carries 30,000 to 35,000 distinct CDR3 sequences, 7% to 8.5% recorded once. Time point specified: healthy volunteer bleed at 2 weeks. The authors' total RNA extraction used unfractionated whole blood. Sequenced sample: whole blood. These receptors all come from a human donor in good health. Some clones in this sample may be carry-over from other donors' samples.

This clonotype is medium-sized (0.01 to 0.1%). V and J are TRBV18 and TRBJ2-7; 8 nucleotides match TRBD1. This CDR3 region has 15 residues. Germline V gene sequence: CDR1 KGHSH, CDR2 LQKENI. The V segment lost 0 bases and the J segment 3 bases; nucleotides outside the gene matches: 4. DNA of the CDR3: TGTGCCAGCTCACCACCGGACAGGGTAAACTACGAGCAGTACTTC. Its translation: CASSPPDRVNYEQYF.

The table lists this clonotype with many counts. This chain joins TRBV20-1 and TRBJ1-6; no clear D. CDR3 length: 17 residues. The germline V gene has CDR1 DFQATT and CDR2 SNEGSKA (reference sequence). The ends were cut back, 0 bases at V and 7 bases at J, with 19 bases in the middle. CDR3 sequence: CSARDGRGNFKNSPLHF. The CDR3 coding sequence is TGCAGTGCTAGAGATGGGAGAGGGAATTTCAAGAATTCACCCCTCCACTTT.

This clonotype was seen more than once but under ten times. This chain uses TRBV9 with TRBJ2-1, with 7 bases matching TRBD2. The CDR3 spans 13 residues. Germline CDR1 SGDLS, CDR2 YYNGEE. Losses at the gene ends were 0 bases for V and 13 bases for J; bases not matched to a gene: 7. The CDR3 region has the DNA TGTGCCAGCAGCGTAGAGGCTAGCGGAGTTCAGTTCTTC. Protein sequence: CASSVEASGVQFF.

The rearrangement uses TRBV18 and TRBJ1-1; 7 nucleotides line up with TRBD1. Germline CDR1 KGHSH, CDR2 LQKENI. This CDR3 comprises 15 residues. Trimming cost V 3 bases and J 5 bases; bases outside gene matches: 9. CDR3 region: CASSPRGRGRTEAFF. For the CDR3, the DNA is TGTGCCAGCTCACCGAGGGGGCGAGGTAGAACTGAAGCTTTCTTT. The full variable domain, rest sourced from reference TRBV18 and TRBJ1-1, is NAGVMQNPRHLVRRRGQEARLRCSPMKGHSHVYWYRQLPEEGLKFMVYLQKENIIDESGMPKERFSAEFPKEGPSILRIQQVVRGDSAAYFCASSPRGRGRTEAFFGQGTRLTVV.

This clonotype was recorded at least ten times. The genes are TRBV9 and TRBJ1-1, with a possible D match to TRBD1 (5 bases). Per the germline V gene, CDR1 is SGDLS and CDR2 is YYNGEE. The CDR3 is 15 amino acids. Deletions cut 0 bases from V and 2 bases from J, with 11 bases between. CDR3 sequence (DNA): TGTGCCAGCAGCGTAGGTCAGGGAGGAAACACTGAAGCTTTCTTT. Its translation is CASSVGQGGNTEAFF.

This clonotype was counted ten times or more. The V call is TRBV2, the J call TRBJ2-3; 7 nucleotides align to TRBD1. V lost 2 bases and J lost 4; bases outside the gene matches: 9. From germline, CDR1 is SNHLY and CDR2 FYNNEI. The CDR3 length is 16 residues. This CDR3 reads CASSELGGHSADTQYF. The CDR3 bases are TGTGCCAGCAGTGAATTAGGGGGCCACTCTGCAGATACGCAGTATTTT.

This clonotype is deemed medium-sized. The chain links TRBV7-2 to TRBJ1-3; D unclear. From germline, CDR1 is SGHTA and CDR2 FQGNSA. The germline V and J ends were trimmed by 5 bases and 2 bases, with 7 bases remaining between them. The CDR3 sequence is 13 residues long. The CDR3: CASSPQPGNTIYF. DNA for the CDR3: TGTGCCAGCAGCCCCCAGCCTGGAAACACCATATATTTT.

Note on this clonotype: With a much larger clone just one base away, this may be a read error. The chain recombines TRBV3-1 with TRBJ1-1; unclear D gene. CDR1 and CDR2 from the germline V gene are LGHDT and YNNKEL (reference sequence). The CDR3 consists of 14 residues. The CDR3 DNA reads TGTGTCAGCAGCCAAGGTAGACCCCGGTCTGAAGCTTTCTTT. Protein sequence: CVSSQGRPRSEAFF.

This CDR3 is CASSRDRGLNTEAFF. Written as DNA, the CDR3 is TGTGCCAGCAGTAGGGACAGGGGGCTGAACACTGAAGCTTTCTTT. The V gene is TRBV6-1, the J gene TRBJ1-1, with 12 bases identical to TRBD1. The CDR3 is made up of 15 amino acids. CDR1 MNHNS and CDR2 SASEGT come from the germline V gene. The junction had 1 base not matched to a gene; V was cut back by 5 bases and J by 0 bases.

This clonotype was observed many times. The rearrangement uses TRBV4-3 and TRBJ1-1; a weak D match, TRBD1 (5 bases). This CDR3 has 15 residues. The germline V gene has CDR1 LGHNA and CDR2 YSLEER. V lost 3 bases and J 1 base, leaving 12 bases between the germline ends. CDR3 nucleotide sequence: TGCGCCAGCAGCCAGGCCGACAGAAGGAACACTGAAGCTTTCTTT. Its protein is CASSQADRRNTEAFF.

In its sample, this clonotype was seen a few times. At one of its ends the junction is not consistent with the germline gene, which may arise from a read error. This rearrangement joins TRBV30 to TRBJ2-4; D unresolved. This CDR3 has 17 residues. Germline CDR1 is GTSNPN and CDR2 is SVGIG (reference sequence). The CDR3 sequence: CVWSVPWATKEKNIQYF. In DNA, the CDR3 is TGTGTCTGGAGTGTCCCCTGGGCCACCAAAGAAAAAAACATTCAGTACTTC. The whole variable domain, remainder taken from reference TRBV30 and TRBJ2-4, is SQTIHQWPATLVQPVGSPLSLECTVEGTSNPNLYWYRQAAGRGLQLLFYSVGIGQISSEVPQNLSASRPQDRQFILSSKKLLLSDSGFYLCVWSVPWATKEKNIQYFGAGTRLSVL.

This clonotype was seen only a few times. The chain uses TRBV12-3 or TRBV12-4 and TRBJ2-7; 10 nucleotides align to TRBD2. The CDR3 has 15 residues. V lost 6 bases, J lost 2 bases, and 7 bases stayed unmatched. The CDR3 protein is CASSFSGGSPYEQYF. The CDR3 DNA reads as TGTGCCAGCAGCTTTAGCGGGGGGAGCCCCTACGAGCAGTACTTC.

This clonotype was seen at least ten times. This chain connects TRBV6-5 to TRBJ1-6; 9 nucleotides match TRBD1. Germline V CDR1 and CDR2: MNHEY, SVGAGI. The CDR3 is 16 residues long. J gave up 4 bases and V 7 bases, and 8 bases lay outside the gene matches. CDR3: CASNPGQGFYNSPLHF. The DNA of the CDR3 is TGTGCCAGCAACCCGGGACAGGGCTTTTATAATTCACCCCTCCACTTT.

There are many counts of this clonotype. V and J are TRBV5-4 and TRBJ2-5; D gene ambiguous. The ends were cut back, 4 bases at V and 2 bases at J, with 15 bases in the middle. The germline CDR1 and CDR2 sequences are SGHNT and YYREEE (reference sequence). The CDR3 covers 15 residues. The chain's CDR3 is CASSPTSLQQETQYF. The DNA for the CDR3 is TGTGCCAGCAGCCCGACCTCGCTACAGCAAGAGACCCAGTACTTC.

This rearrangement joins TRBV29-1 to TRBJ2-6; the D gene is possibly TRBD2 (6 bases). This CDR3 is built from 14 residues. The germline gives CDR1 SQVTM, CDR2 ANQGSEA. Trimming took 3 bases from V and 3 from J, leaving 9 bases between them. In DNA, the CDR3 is TGCAGCGTTGAGGGAGGTAATGGGGCCAACGTCCTGACTTTC. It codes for CSVEGGNGANVLTF.

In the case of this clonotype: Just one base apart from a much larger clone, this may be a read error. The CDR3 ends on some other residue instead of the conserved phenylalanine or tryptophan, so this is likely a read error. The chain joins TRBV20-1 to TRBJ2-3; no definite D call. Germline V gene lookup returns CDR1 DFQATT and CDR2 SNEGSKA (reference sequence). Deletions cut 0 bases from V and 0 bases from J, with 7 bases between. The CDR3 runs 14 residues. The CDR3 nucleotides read TGCAGTGCTAGAGATATCAGAAGCACAGATACGCAGTATTTG. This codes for CSARDIRSTDTQYL.

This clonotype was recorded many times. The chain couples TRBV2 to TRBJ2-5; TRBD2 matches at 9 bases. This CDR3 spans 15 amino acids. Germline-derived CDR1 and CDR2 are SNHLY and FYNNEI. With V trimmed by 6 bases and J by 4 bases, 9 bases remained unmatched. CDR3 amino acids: CASRESGRTRETQYF. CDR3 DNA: TGTGCCAGCAGAGAAAGCGGGAGGACCCGAGAGACCCAGTACTTC.

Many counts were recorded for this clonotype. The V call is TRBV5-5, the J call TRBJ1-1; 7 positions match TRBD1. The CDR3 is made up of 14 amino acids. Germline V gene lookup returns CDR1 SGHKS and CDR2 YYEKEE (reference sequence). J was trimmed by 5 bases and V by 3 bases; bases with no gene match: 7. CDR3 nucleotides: TGTGCCAGCAGCTCTACCGACAGGGTAACTGAAGCTTTCTTT. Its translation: CASSSTDRVTEAFF.

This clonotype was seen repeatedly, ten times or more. CDR3 nucleotide sequence: TGTGCCACAAAAGGAGGCCAAAATCAGCCCCAGCATTTT. It codes for CATKGGQNQPQHF. J is TRBJ1-5 and V is TRBV2; D unresolved. Germline CDR1 reads SNHLY; CDR2 reads FYNNEI. This CDR3 has 13 residues. The V and J ends lost 10 bases and 4 bases respectively, with 14 bases between them.

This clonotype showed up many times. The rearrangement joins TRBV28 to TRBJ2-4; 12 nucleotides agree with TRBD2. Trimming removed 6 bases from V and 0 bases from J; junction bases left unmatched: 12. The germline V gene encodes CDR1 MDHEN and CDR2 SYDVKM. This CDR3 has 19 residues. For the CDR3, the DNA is TGTGCCAGCAGCCTGCGACTAGCGGGAGCCTCCCTAGCCAAAAACATTCAGTACTTC. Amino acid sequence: CASSLRLAGASLAKNIQYF.

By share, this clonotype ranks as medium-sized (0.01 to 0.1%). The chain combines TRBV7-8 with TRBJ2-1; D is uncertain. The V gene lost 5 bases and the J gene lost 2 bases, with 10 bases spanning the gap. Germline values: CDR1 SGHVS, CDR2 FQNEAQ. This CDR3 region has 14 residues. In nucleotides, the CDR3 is TGTGCCAGCAGCCTAAAGCGAACCTACAATGAGCAGTTCTTC. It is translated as CASSLKRTYNEQFF.

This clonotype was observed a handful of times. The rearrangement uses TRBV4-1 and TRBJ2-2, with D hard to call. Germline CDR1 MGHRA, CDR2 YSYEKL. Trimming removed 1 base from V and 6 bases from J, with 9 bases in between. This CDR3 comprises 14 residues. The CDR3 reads CASSQVRLSGELFF. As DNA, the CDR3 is TGCGCCAGCAGCCAAGTTAGGCTCTCCGGGGAGCTGTTTTTT.

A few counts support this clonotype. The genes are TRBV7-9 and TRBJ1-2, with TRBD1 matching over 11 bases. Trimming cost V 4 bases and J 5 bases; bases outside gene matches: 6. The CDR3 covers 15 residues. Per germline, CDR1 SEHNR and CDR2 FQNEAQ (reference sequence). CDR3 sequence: CASSSGQGDSYGYTF. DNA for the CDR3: TGTGCCAGCAGCTCGGGACAGGGGGATTCATATGGCTACACCTTC. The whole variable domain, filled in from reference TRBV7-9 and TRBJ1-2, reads DTGVSQNPRHKITKRGQNVTFRCDPISEHNRLYWYRQTLGQGPEFLTYFQNEAQLEKSRLLSDRFSAERPKGSFSTLEIQRTEQGDSAMYLCASSSGQGDSYGYTFGSGTRLTVV.

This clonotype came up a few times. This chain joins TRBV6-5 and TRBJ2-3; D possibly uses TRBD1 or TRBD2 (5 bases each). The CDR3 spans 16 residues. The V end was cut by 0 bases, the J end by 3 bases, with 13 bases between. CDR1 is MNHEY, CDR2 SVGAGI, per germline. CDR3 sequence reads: CASSYSPGAGTDTQYF. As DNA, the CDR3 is TGTGCCAGCAGTTACTCCCCCGGGGCTGGAACAGATACGCAGTATTTT.

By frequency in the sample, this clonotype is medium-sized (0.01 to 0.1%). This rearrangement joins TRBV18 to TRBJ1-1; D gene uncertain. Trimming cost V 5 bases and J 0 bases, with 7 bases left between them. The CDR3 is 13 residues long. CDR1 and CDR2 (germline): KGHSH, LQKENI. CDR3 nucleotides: TGTGCCAGCTCAGCACAGCTGAACACTGAAGCTTTCTTT. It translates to CASSAQLNTEAFF.

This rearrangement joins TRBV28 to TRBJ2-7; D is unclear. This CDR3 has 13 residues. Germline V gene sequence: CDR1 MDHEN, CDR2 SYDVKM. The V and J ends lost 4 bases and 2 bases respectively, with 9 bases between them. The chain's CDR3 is CASSSTATYEQYF. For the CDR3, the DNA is TGTGCCAGCAGTTCGACGGCAACCTACGAGCAGTACTTC.

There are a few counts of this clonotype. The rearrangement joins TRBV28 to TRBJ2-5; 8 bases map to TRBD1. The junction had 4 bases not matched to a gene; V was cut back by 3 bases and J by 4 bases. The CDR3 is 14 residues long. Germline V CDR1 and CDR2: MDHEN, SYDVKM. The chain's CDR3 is CASSLYRGRETQYF. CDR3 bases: TGTGCCAGCAGTTTGTACAGGGGGAGAGAGACCCAGTACTTC.

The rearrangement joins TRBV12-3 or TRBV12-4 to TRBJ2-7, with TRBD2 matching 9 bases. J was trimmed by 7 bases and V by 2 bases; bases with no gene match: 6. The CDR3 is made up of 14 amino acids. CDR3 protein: CASSLSAGGREQYF. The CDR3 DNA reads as TGTGCCAGCAGTTTAAGTGCGGGAGGGCGGGAGCAGTACTTC.

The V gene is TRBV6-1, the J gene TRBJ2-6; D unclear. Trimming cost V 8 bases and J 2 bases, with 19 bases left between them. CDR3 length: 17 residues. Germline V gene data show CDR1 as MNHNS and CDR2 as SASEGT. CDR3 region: CASLPAPLGTGANVLTF. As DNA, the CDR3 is TGTGCCAGCTTACCCGCCCCCCTTGGGACTGGGGCCAACGTCCTGACTTTC.

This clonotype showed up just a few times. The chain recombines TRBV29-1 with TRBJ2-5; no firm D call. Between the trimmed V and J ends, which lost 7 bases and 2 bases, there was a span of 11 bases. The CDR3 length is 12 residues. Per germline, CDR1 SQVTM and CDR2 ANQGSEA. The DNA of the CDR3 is TGCAGCGCTACGACGAGTCAAGAGACCCAGTACTTC. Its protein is CSATTSQETQYF.